This TCR beta chain is from a study of cytomegalovirus exposure and HLA in healthy donors. Points from the study as a whole: Among TCR sequences, most were rare, though some public TCRs appeared in many donors. Presence/absence analyses rested on an assumption that sequencing depth was roughly uniform across donors. In a later analysis, compared with equally common non-associated chains, HLA-associated beta chains were more expanded.

This clone turned up a few times. Its specificity is unknown. Germline loops: CDR1 SGHDN, CDR2 FVKESK. Germline trimming cut 4 bases from V and 4 bases from J; bases unmatched to any gene: 1. The length of the CDR3 is 12 residues. Primers included in the PCR were 60 Vbeta and 13 Jbeta primers. Data came from immunoSEQ multiplex PCR; TCRdb stores just in-frame clones and leaves some out. There are 80,000 to 95,000 clones in the sample; 79% occur only once, and roughly 14% lies in the top ten. The chain employs TRBV14 and TRBJ2-7; 7 bases agree with TRBD1. The specimen was PBMCs. The TCR comes from a woman aged 40 to 50 in good health and CMV-seropositive. This chain's CDR3 is CASSPTGYEQYF. The CDR3 bases are TGTGCCAGCAGCCCGACAGGGTACGAGCAGTACTTC.